These 2 T cell receptor beta chains share one sample of origin, sequenced in a study of CD8+CD57+ T cells in acquired aplastic anemia. Profiling of TCR beta VDJ combinations and CDR3 sequences used genomic DNA as template. One entry per CDR3 protein, called by TCRdb with MiXCR from the reads. The table includes some 42,000 distinct CDR3 sequences, about 65% detected once. Sequenced sample: sorted CD4+, CD8+, or CD8+CD57+ T cells (not recorded which) from PBMCs. The origin of the receptors is a human donor in good health, serving as a control.

V usage is TRBV20-1 and J usage is TRBJ1-2; D may be TRBD1 (6 bases). V was pared by 6 bases and J by 0 bases, with 8 bases between. The CDR3 runs to 12 residues. Germline V gives CDR1 DFQATT, CDR2 SNEGSKA (reference sequence). The CDR3 DNA follows: TGCAGTGCCCCAGGGGCTAACTATGGCTACACCTTC. The encoded protein is CSAPGANYGYTF.

The chain is built from TRBV20-1 and TRBJ2-3; TRBD2 might be the D (6 bases). CDR1 is DFQATT, CDR2 SNEGSKA, per germline (reference sequence). Trimming took off 7 bases at V and 0 bases at J, with 14 bases between the two ends. The CDR3 runs 14 residues. This chain's CDR3 is CSVYSRGSTDTQYF. CDR3 in DNA: TGCAGTGTATACTCTCGGGGGAGCACAGATACGCAGTATTTT.